This T cell receptor beta chain derives from a study of blood T cells in healthy people across ages. The use of a sample-barcoded 5' primer and a J-beta primer mix characterized a second PCR of about 7 to 12 cycles. TCRdb re-analysed the 5' RACE reads in MiXCR, keeping a single row per CDR3 protein. The sample contains more than 650,000 distinct CDR3 sequences, about 20% of which appear only once. V shed 3 bases, J shed 2 bases, and the junction held 8 bases outside the gene matches. Germline CDR1 reads SEHNR; CDR2 reads FQNEAQ (reference sequence). This CDR3 comprises 16 residues. The table lists this clonotype with a few counts. Its specificity is unknown. Study-level results: The fall in TCR beta diversity per million T cells was roughly linear with age.

Specimen: blood. This TCR was recovered from a man in his 70s in good health. J is TRBJ1-2 and V is TRBV7-9; 8 bases match TRBD1. CDR3 nucleotides: TGTGCCAGCAGCTTTGGCGGACAGGGAATAAACTATGGCTACACCTTC. Protein sequence: CASSFGGQGINYGYTF.